One sample yielded the 3 T cell receptor beta chains listed below, sequenced in a study of CD8 T cells in ankylosing spondylitis. TCRdb analysed the 5' RACE reads with MiXCR anew, one entry per CDR3 protein. This sample has about 240,000 distinct CDR3 sequences, with 8% to 9.5% found just once. Material: blood, either unsorted or a sorted T cell fraction (not recorded which). These receptors were collected from a male donor with ankylosing spondylitis or in good health (not recorded which).

V gene TRBV18 combines with J gene TRBJ1-4; tentative D call: TRBD1 (6 bases). The V gene lost 3 bases and the J gene lost 2 bases, with 7 bases spanning the gap. Germline CDR1 is KGHSH and CDR2 is LQKENI. CDR3 length: 14 residues. The CDR3 region has the DNA TGTGCCAGCTCACCGGGGGCTACTAATGAAAAACTGTTTTTT. This sequence encodes CASSPGATNEKLFF.

The chain recombines TRBV5-1 with TRBJ1-2; TRBD1 aligns across 8 bases. The CDR3 is made up of 15 amino acids. V lost 5 bases to trimming and J lost 4 bases; unmatched junction nucleotides: 10. Germline V CDR1 and CDR2: SGHRS, YFSETQ. In DNA, the CDR3 is TGCGCCAGCAGATCTGCAGGGGGCTTTAGCTATGGCTACACCTTC. As protein: CASRSAGGFSYGYTF.

This clonotype was seen ten or more times. The genes are TRBV12-5 and TRBJ2-3; no clear D. This CDR3 has 15 residues. V was pared by 9 bases and J by 2 bases, with 18 bases between. CDR1 and CDR2 from the germline V gene are LGHNT and FRNRAP. This CDR3 reads CASTTYGFPTDTQYF. The DNA of the CDR3 is TGTGCTAGCACGACCTACGGCTTTCCCACAGATACGCAGTATTTT.